This T cell receptor beta chain was sequenced in a study of cytomegalovirus exposure and HLA in healthy donors. General study points: For TCR beta chains, V- and J-gene trimming was later linked to a missense DCLRE1C variant. An analysis done earlier found most TCR beta V segments productive about 90% or about 30% of the time. Highly shared sequence variants in one cluster were likely a sequencing artifact. Several of the most significant clusters were apparently associated with common viral pathogens in a later analysis.

Primers for the PCR totalled 60 Vbeta and 13 Jbeta. The protocol was immunoSEQ multiplex PCR, while the TCRdb copy is restricted to in-frame clones and leaves out a portion. The table has around 130,000 clones, 75% seen once. CDR3 length: 14 amino acids. V was pared by 6 bases and J by 1 base, with 13 bases between. Per germline, CDR1 GTSNPN and CDR2 SVGIG (reference sequence). In the case of this clone: The antigen is not known.

What was sequenced was PBMCs. This receptor was taken from a middle-aged woman in good health and CMV-seropositive. This sequence joins TRBV30 and TRBJ2-1, with D possibly TRBD2 on 7 matching bases. The CDR3 region is CACRGAPSYNEQFF. As DNA, the CDR3 is TGTGCCTGTCGGGGGGCGCCTTCCTACAATGAGCAGTTCTTC.